Listed below are T cell receptor beta chains from one sample, sequenced in a study of read filtering for tumor transcriptome and immune sequencing. MiXCR was run by TCRdb on the reads, yielding one entry per CDR3 protein. The sample has more than 35,000 distinct CDR3 sequences; around 15% are singletons. The sequencing sample was made of a population of CD138-negative cells sorted from bone marrow. These receptors originate from a donor at least 40 years old with multiple myeloma. Each CDR3 is given with its conserved first and last residue. The D gene is left open where the match is weak. Sizes are listed as once, few, many, or a class for an expanded clone.

d_call | j_call | v_call | clone_size | cdr3_nt | cdr3_aa
. | TRBJ2-3 | TRBV19 | few | TGTGCCAGTAGTATCGGTGTGCGTACAGATACGCAGTATTTT | CASSIGVRTDTQYF
. | TRBJ2-6 | TRBV18 | many | TGTGCCAGCTCACCGCTCTCTGGGGCCAACGTCCTGACTTTC | CASSPLSGANVLTF
. | TRBJ2-3 | TRBV2 | few | TGTGCCAGCAGTGAAGGAGGGGGCACAGATACGCAGTATTTT | CASSEGGGTDTQYF
TRBD2 | TRBJ2-4 | TRBV12-3/TRBV12-4 | many | TGTGCCAGCAGCCCCGCGGGGGGGGTCACCGCCAACATTCAGTACTTC | CASSPAGGVTANIQYF
. | TRBJ2-5 | TRBV15 | few | TGTGCCACCAACAGCTGGAGGCAAGAGACCCAGTACTTC | CATNSWRQETQYF
. | TRBJ2-3 | TRBV5-1 | many | TGCGCCAGCAGCCCGTTACAGGGTGTAGCAGATACGCAGTATTTT | CASSPLQGVADTQYF
. | TRBJ2-1 | TRBV7-2 | many | TGTGCCAGCAGATACTTTAGCTCCTACAATGAGCAGTTCTTC | CASRYFSSYNEQFF
. | TRBJ2-7 | TRBV5-1 | many | TGCGCCAGCAGCTTGGGACAGTCCTACGAGCAGTACTTC | CASSLGQSYEQYF
. | TRBJ2-7 | TRBV15 | many | TGTGCCACCAGCAGAGATCCCGGGGATGAGCAGTACTTC | CATSRDPGDEQYF
. | TRBJ1-4 | TRBV3-1 | many | TGTGCCAGCAGCCAAGATCTTGGGGCTAATGAAAAACTGTTTTTT | CASSQDLGANEKLFF
. | TRBJ2-1 | TRBV20-1 | many | TGCAGTTCCGGACTCTCCCGTGCTGAGCAGTTCTTC | CSSGLSRAEQFF
. | TRBJ2-1 | TRBV30 | many | TGTGCCTGGAGCGAAGGACAGGCGGGGAATGAGCAGTTCTTC | CAWSEGQAGNEQFF
TRBD2 | TRBJ2-1 | TRBV5-5 | many | TGTGCCAGCAGCCTGGCGACTAGCGGGAGGACTTACAATGAGCAGTTCTTC | CASSLATSGRTYNEQFF
. | TRBJ1-4 | TRBV20-1 | many | TGCAGTGTCCTCGCAGGGCGAAATGAAAAACTGTTTTTT | CSVLAGRNEKLFF
. | TRBJ2-7 | TRBV20-1 | many | TGCAGTGCTAGGCCCCAGGGCCCCCTCTCCTACGAGCAGTACTTC | CSARPQGPLSYEQYF
TRBD1 | TRBJ2-5 | TRBV7-3 | many | TGTGCCAGCAGCCGGGACAGGGAAGAGACCCAGTACTTC | CASSRDREETQYF
. | TRBJ2-3 | TRBV7-9 | many | TGTGCCAGCAACCTTAACCAGGGCTCGCAGTATTTT | CASNLNQGSQYF
. | TRBJ2-5 | TRBV24-1 | many | TGTGCCACCAGTGATTTCCAGGGAGGTCGAGAGACCCAGTACTTC | CATSDFQGGRETQYF
TRBD2 | TRBJ2-5 | TRBV9 | many | TGTGCCAGCAGCCCTACGGGGGGTGCAGAGACCCAGTACTTC | CASSPTGGAETQYF
TRBD1 | TRBJ2-2 | TRBV12-3/TRBV12-4 | many | TGTGCCAGCAGTTTTATCTCAGGGGGCTCCGGGGAGCTGTTTTTT | CASSFISGGSGELFF
TRBD1 | TRBJ2-6 | TRBV4-3 | many | TGCGCCAGCAGCCCTACTCCGACAGGGGGCCCCTCTGGGGCCAACGTCCTGACTTTC | CASSPTPTGGPSGANVLTF
TRBD2 | TRBJ2-1 | TRBV20-1 | many | TGCAGTGCTAGAGTCGAGTTCCGTGGACTAGCGGGAGGCCATGAGCAGTTCTTC | CSARVEFRGLAGGHEQFF